Sequencing of this TCR beta chain was carried out in a study of T cells in women clearing cervical HPV infection. Sequencing was performed with immunoSEQ multiplex PCR; in TCRdb, only in-frame clones are kept and a portion is missing. This repertoire includes about 22,000 clones. Germline V gene sequence: CDR1 DFQATT, CDR2 SNEGSKA (reference sequence). V lost 4 bases to trimming and J lost 4 bases; unmatched junction nucleotides: 8. This CDR3 region has 16 residues. Points on this clone: With the read ending 3 residues before the CDR3 end, the germline J gene is used to fill in that end.

The clonotype originates from a woman between 18 and 69 years old with a cervical HPV16 infection that either progressed to CIN3+ or cleared (not recorded which). The sequencing sample was made of blood buffy coat. The rearrangement links TRBV20-1 to TRBJ2-1; TRBD2 agrees at 12 bases. CDR3 amino acids: CSATLAGGRKYNEQFF. The sequenced part of the CDR3 DNA is TGCAGTGCTACGCTAGCGGGAGGGCGCAAATACAATGAG.